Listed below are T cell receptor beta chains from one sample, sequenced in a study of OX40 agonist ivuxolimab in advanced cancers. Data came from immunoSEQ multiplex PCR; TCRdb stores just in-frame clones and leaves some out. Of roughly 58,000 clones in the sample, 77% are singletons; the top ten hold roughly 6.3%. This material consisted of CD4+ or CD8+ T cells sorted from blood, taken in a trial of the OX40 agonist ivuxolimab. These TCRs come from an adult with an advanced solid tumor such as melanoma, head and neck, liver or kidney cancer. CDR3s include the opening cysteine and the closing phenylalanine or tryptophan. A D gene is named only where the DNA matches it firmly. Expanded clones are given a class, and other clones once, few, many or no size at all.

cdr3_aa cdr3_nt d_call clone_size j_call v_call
CASSPGGSGANVLTF TGTGCCAGCAGCCCCGGGGGCTCTGGGGCCAACGTCCTGACTTTC NA NA TRBJ2-6 TRBV7-3
CASSQDGRRGDYEQYF TGCGCCAGCAGCCAAGACGGGCGGCGGGGGGATTACGAGCAGTACTTC TRBD2 NA TRBJ2-7 TRBV4-3
CSVDPGQETQYF TGCAGCGTTGATCCGGGACAAGAGACCCAGTACTTC NA NA TRBJ2-5 TRBV29-1
CASSLKQIPGYEQYF TGTGCCAGTAGCCTAAAGCAGATTCCTGGCTACGAGCAGTACTTC NA NA TRBJ2-7 TRBV19
CASSSWDTSGSRGYF TGTGCCAGCAGCTCTTGGGACACTAGCGGGAGCCGAGGGTACTTC TRBD2 NA TRBJ2-7 TRBV11-2
CASSIYPGTGVPGPQHF TGTGCCAGCAGCATTTATCCCGGGACAGGGGTCCCAGGGCCCCAGCATTTT TRBD1 NA TRBJ1-5 TRBV5-8
CASSEHYGYTF TGTGCCAGCAGTGAACACTATGGCTACACCTTC NA few TRBJ1-2 TRBV2
CASSTDRGRWVTEAFF TGTGCCAGCAGCACCGACAGGGGGCGCTGGGTCACTGAAGCTTTCTTT TRBD1 NA TRBJ1-1 TRBV5-6
CASSHGFYEQYF TGTGCCAGCAGCCATGGTTTCTACGAGCAGTACTTC NA NA TRBJ2-7 TRBV14
CATNTRRWTGANVLTF TGTGCCACAAACACGCGGAGGTGGACTGGGGCCAACGTCCTGACTTTC NA NA TRBJ2-6 TRBV19
CASRGAGAYGYTF TGTGCCAGCAGGGGAGCTGGAGCCTATGGCTACACCTTC NA NA TRBJ1-2 TRBV6-5
CASSLASTREETQYF TGCGCCAGCAGCTTGGCCTCCACTAGGGAGGAGACCCAGTACTTC NA NA TRBJ2-5 TRBV5-1
CASSFRPRGNPSYEQYF TGTGCCAGCAGCTTCCGGCCCCGGGGTAACCCCTCTTACGAGCAGTACTTC NA NA TRBJ2-7 TRBV7-9
CATSPRTGARSGEKLFF TGTGCCACCAGCCCTCGAACCGGGGCAAGGTCAGGAGAAAAACTGTTTTTT NA NA TRBJ1-4 TRBV15
CASSMRLAGSYEQYF TGCGCCAGCAGCATGAGACTAGCGGGGTCCTACGAGCAGTACTTC TRBD2 NA TRBJ2-7 TRBV5-1
CASSPRLEGWTEAFF TGTGCCAGCTCACCACGGTTGGAGGGGTGGACTGAAGCTTTCTTT NA NA TRBJ1-1 TRBV18
CSVGQGIRAGELFF TGCAGCGTTGGGCAGGGGATCAGGGCCGGGGAGCTGTTTTTT NA NA TRBJ2-2 TRBV29-1
CASSPPVTDTQYF TGTGCCAGCTCACCACCGGTTACAGATACGCAGTATTTT NA few TRBJ2-3 TRBV18
CASSPRTGALDYGYTF TGTGCCAGCTCGCCTAGGACAGGGGCGCTGGACTATGGCTACACCTTC TRBD1 NA TRBJ1-2 TRBV18
CARSFTGNMNTEAFF TGTGCCAGAAGTTTCACAGGGAACATGAACACTGAAGCTTTCTTT NA NA TRBJ1-1 TRBV5-3
CASSPTDLGFMNTEAFF TGTGCCAGCAGTCCCACCGATTTGGGCTTCATGAACACTGAAGCTTTCTTT NA NA TRBJ1-1 TRBV27
CASSLLGQGANSPLHF TGCGCCAGCAGCTTGCTTGGACAGGGAGCCAATTCACCCCTCCACTTT TRBD1 NA TRBJ1-6 TRBV5-1
CASLRGPQETQYF TGTGCCAGCCTCCGGGGGCCCCAAGAGACCCAGTACTTC NA NA TRBJ2-5 TRBV7-9
CASRKERGAFSGNTIYF TGTGCCAGCAGGAAGGAAAGAGGGGCCTTCTCTGGAAACACCATATATTTT NA NA TRBJ1-3 TRBV25-1
CASSKGGGLLQETQYF TGTGCCAGCAGCAAAGGGGGGGGGCTACTCCAAGAGACCCAGTACTTC NA once TRBJ2-5 TRBV21-1
CASSVQTGDYGYTF TGTGCCAGCAGTGTACAGACAGGGGACTATGGCTACACCTTC TRBD1 NA TRBJ1-2 TRBV2
CASSYGDTNTEAFF TGTGCCAGCAGTTACGGGGACACGAACACTGAAGCTTTCTTT NA NA TRBJ1-1 TRBV6-6
CASSPRGAGTLPGSYNEQFF TGTGCCAGCTCACCGCGAGGGGCTGGGACCCTCCCCGGGAGCTACAATGAGCAGTTCTTC NA NA TRBJ2-1 TRBV18
CASSEILVQFF TGTGCCAGCAGTGAAATCCTGGTGCAGTTCTTC NA NA TRBJ2-1 TRBV2
CASSLGQSSGNTIYF TGTGCCAGCAGTTTGGGGCAAAGCTCTGGAAACACCATATATTTT NA NA TRBJ1-3 TRBV28
CASSASGNTYEQYF TGCGCCAGCAGCGCGTCAGGGAATACCTACGAGCAGTACTTC NA NA TRBJ2-7 TRBV5-1
CASSPNRGPGTEAFF TGTGCCAGTAGTCCAAATAGGGGGCCGGGCACTGAAGCTTTCTTT TRBD1 NA TRBJ1-1 TRBV19
CASSPVAADNSPLHF TGCGCCAGCAGCCCTGTGGCAGCCGATAATTCACCCCTCCACTTT NA NA TRBJ1-6 TRBV5-1
CASSPPTRGVETQYF TGTGCCAGCAGTCCCCCCACCAGGGGGGTTGAGACCCAGTACTTC NA NA TRBJ2-5 TRBV27
CASSLGQGHEQFF TGCGCCAGCAGCTTGGGGCAGGGGCATGAGCAGTTCTTC NA NA TRBJ2-1 TRBV5-1
CASSIPPTGSDTGELFF TGTGCCAGTAGTATACCCCCGACAGGGAGCGACACCGGGGAGCTGTTTTTT TRBD1 NA TRBJ2-2 TRBV19
CASSVVGDGTDTQYF TGTGCCAGCAGCGTAGTGGGGGATGGGACAGATACGCAGTATTTT NA NA TRBJ2-3 TRBV9
CASSLGRGRGTDTQYF TGTGCCAGCAGTTTAGGCAGGGGACGAGGCACAGATACGCAGTATTTT NA once TRBJ2-3 TRBV27
CASSALPGRGEQETQYF TGTGCCAGCAGCGCCCTTCCGGGCAGGGGAGAACAAGAGACCCAGTACTTC NA once TRBJ2-5 TRBV9
CASSEASLAGGLEQFF TGTGCCAGCAGTGAAGCCTCACTAGCGGGAGGTCTTGAGCAGTTCTTC TRBD2 NA TRBJ2-1 TRBV6-1
CASSPFGQRGKTSSYNEQFF TGCGCCAGCAGCCCCTTCGGACAGCGGGGGAAGACAAGCTCCTACAATGAGCAGTTCTTC TRBD2 NA TRBJ2-1 TRBV5-1
CASKWSTDTQYF TGTGCCAGCAAGTGGAGCACAGATACGCAGTATTTT NA NA TRBJ2-3 TRBV5-6
CASSLARQGFYEQYF TGTGCCAGCTCACTAGCAAGACAGGGATTCTACGAGCAGTACTTC TRBD1 NA TRBJ2-7 TRBV18
CASTVQVGSNQPQHF TGTGCCAGCACCGTACAGGTGGGGTCCAATCAGCCCCAGCATTTT NA few TRBJ1-5 TRBV18
CASSSSTGGVYGYTF TGTGCCAGCAGCTCGTCGACAGGGGGCGTTTATGGCTACACCTTC TRBD1 NA TRBJ1-2 TRBV11-2